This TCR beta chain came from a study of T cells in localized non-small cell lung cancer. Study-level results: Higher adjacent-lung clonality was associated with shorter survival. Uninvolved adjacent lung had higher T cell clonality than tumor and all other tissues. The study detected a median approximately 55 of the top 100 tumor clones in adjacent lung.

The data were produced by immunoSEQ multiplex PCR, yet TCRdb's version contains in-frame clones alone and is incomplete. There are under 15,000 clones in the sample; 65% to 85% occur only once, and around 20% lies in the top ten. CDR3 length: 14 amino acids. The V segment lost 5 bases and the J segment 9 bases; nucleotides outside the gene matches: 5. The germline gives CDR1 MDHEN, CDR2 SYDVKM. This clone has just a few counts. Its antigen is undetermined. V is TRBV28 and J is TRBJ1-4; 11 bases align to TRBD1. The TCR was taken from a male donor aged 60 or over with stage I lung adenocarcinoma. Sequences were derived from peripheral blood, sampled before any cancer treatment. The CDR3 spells CASSTGTGGKKLFF. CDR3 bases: TGTGCCAGCAGTACCGGGACAGGGGGTAAAAAACTGTTTTTT.